Here is one T cell receptor beta chain with its context. Its antigen is undetermined. Assay: immunoSEQ multiplex PCR; the TCRdb copy retains only in-frame clones and omits some. The table lists 95,000 to 150,000 clones, about 90% of them singletons. The data stem from a study of T cell responses to AZD1222 COVID-19 vaccine. Study-wide points: Most donors were white British and more were female, and clonal diversity was possibly underestimated.

CDR3 length: 15 residues. Germline loops: CDR1 SGHRS, CDR2 YFSETQ. Trimming took off 6 bases at V and 8 bases at J, with 18 bases between the two ends. This specimen consisted of peripheral blood, obtained 28 days after the second AZD1222 dose. The receptor was derived from an adult who received the AZD1222 COVID-19 vaccine. The rearrangement joins TRBV5-1 to TRBJ1-6; tentatively, D is TRBD1 (6 bases). CDR3 sequence (DNA): TGCGCCAGCACCCTGGGGGCAGGGTATGATTCACCCCTCCACTTT. Its protein product is CASTLGAGYDSPLHF.